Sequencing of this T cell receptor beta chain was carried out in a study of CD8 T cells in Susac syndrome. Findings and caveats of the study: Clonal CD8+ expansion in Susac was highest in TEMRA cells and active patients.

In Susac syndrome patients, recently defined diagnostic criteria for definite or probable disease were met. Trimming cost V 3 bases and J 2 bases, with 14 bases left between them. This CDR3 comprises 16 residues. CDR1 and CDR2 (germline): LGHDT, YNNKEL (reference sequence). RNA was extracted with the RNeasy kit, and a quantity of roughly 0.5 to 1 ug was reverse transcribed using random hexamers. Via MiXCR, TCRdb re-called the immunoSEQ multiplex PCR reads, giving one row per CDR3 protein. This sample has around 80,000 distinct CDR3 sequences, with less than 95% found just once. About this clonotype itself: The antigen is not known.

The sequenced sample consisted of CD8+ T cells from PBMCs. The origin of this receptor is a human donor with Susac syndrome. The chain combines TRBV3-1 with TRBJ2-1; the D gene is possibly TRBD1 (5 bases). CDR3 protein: CASSHEGVTTYNEQFF. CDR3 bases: TGTGCCAGCAGCCACGAAGGGGTTACTACCTACAATGAGCAGTTCTTC.